The TCR beta chain under discussion was sequenced for a study of CD8+CD57+ T cells in acquired aplastic anemia. Study overall: Sorted CD4+ and CD8+ cells gave an average of around 3.3 ug of DNA.

The patients chosen for sequencing had shown expansion of CD8+CD57+ cells (detected by flow cytometry). All participating patients were living with severe acquired aplastic anemia. CDR1 is SEHNR, CDR2 FQNEAQ, per germline (reference sequence). The CDR3 extends over 15 amino acids. Trimming pared 3 bases from V and 0 bases from J, leaving 12 bases between. Genomic DNA, the template, was used for profiling of the TCR beta VDJ and CDR3. TCRdb reanalysed the reads using MiXCR and keeps one entry per CDR3 protein. The sample records under 500,000 distinct CDR3 sequences, more than 25% being singletons. Findings and caveats of the study: Patients had around 28 CD8+ CDR3 sequences in common with controls (the shared set).

With respect to this clonotype: No antigen is known for it. This is likely a read error, given that the CDR3 carries no conserved phenylalanine or tryptophan at its end.

The receptor comes from a human donor with aplastic anemia. Sequencing used sorted CD4+, CD8+, or CD8+CD57+ T cells (not recorded which) from PBMCs. The rearrangement uses TRBV7-9 and TRBJ2-7; no firm D call. The CDR3 DNA is TGTGCCAGCAGCTTTTATGAAACCAGCTCCTACGAGCAGTACCTC. This gives the protein CASSFYETSSYEQYL.